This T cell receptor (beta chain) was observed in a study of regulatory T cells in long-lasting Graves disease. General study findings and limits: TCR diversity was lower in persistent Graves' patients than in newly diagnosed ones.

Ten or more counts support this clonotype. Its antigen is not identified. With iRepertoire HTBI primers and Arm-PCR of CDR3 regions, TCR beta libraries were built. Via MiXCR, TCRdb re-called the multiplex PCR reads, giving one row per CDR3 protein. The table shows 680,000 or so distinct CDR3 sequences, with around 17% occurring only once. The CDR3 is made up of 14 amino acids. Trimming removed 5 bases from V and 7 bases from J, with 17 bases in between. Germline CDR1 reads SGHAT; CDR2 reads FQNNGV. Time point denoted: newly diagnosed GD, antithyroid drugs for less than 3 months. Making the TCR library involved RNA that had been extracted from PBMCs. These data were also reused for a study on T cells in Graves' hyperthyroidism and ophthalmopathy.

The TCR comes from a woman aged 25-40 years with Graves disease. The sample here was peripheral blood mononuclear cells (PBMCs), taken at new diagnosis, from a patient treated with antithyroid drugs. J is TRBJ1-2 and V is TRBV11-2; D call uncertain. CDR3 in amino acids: CASSPLGLTVGYTF. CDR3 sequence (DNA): TGTGCCAGCAGCCCCTTGGGCTTGACGGTTGGCTACACCTTC. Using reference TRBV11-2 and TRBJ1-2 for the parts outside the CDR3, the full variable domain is EAGVAQSPRYKIIEKRQSVAFWCNPISGHATLYWYQQILGQGPKLLIQFQNNGVVDDSQLPKDRFSAERLKGVDSTLKIQPAKLEDSAVYLCASSPLGLTVGYTFGSGTRLTVV.